The sequence of this T cell receptor (beta chain) was determined in a study of blood T cell repertoires in COVID-19. Across the whole study: Spain, Italy and the United States supplied samples that represented acute and convalescent COVID-19. The cDNA or gDNA used as material had been derived from T cells, B-cell-depleted T cells, or PBMCs.

CDR3 length: 13 residues. CDR1 is MGHRA and CDR2 is YSYEKL in the germline V gene. Deletions cut 4 bases from V and 1 base from J, with 7 bases between. It was during active infection that Seattle patients were enrolled and then longitudinally followed. In the authors' workflow: It was from reference gene primer amplification that nucleated cell counts were estimated. Profiling relied on immunoSEQ multiplex PCR, and the TCRdb table lists in-frame clones only, not all of them. V and J calls and clone size follow that table, whereas D and trimming were derived from the DNA. Of about 260,000 clones listed, around nine tenths are singletons.

This chain connects TRBV4-1 to TRBJ1-1; D possibly corresponds to TRBD1 (6 bases). Sequencing was performed on peripheral blood. The source of this sequence is a woman between 55 and 75 years old with COVID-19, enrolled during active disease. This CDR3 is CASSRQENTEAFF. The CDR3 nucleotides are TGCGCCAGCAGCCGACAGGAGAACACTGAAGCTTTCTTT.